The source of this TCR beta chain is a study of vaccination and CD4 T cells after COVID-19. Study-wide context: The stimulus for the cells was overlapping spike peptides derived from SARS-CoV-2, HCoV-NL63, HCoV-OC43 and HCoV-229E. Controls used CEFX viral epitopes (positive), HIV-1 Nef peptides (negative), or no peptide.

Once obtained from cultured CD4+ T cells, the DNA was sequenced using the Oncomine TCR Beta short-read assay. Genomic DNA extraction was carried out from cultured CD4+ T cells. TCRdb independently ran MiXCR on the PCR reads; one entry per CDR3 protein. The sample includes 8,000 or so distinct CDR3 sequences, more than 30% of them seen just once. The CDR3 sequence is 14 residues long. Germline CDR1 is MNHNS and CDR2 is SASEGT. On this clonotype itself: Antigen specificity is unknown.

The treatment is: roughly ten-day PBMC culture with coronavirus spike peptide pools or control peptides (ViraFEST assay). The unexposed donor gave CD4+ T cells before the COVID-19 pandemic (2011-2018). CD4+ T cells from unexposed donors were probed, cells permitting, with SARS-CoV-2 S/N and four cold-coronavirus spikes. The sequence came from a human donor in good health. The sequenced sample was CD4+ T cells from blood, cultured in vitro. The chain employs TRBV6-1 and TRBJ2-1; 9 positions agree with TRBD2. The J call may be in error: the DNA end matches TRBJ2-7 better. CDR3 coding DNA: TGTGCCAGCAGCGGTCCTAGCGGGGCCCACGAGCAGTACTTC. Residues: CASSGPSGAHEQYF.